The T cell receptor (beta chain) described here comes from a study of Graves' ophthalmopathy and Graves' hyperthyroidism (dated by TCRdb to 2016 to 2019). In terms of the full investigation: Peripheral blood samples were taken at the time of initial diagnosis, before any treatment was given. TCR beta repertoire signatures were used to distinguish Graves' ophthalmopathy from Graves' hyperthyroidism and to predict progression to ophthalmopathy. In total, approximately 140 blood samples were TCR-sequenced: 40 to 45 ophthalmopathy, roughly 80 hyperthyroidism and about 17 hyperthyroidism-to-ophthalmopathy patients. To explore V-J signatures distinguishing ophthalmopathy from hyperthyroidism, a discovery set of around 100 patients (fewer than 45 ophthalmopathy, roughly 60 stable hyperthyroidism) was enrolled. An independent validation cohort comprised fewer than 20 hyperthyroidism patients and over 15 patients who later progressed from hyperthyroidism to ophthalmopathy. In roughly six hyperthyroidism patients, the T-cell repertoires found in thyroid tissue were compared with those found in blood. Once sampling was done, hyperthyroidism patients were given methimazole at a starting dose of 30 mg daily, while ophthalmopathy patients were given high-dose intravenous methylprednisolone.

For repertoire sequencing, the TCR beta CDR3 regions were amplified from RNA transcripts. HTBI primers and the Qiagen OneStep RT-PCR kit were used in a first-round RT-PCR, which was followed by a second-round multiplex PCR, size selection and purification. Libraries were sequenced paired-end with 100 bp reads on an Illumina HiSeq2000. As for the original processing: Reads were processed with SOAPnuke, discarding reads with adapters, uncalled bases, mean Phred below 15, or no exact constant-primer or identifier match. COPE v1.2.5 was used to merge high-quality paired reads. Clonotypes were defined as unique nucleotide sequences and were aligned to IMGT TRB V, D and J references using MiTCR v1.1. Analysis was restricted to V-J combinations with a frequency above 0.0001, which covered 99.2% of repertoires. For each V-J combination, a TCR clonal expansion and chaos score was defined as F50 clonal expansion divided by the chaos observed in the TCRdist matrix. Welch's t-statistics and random forest were used to reduce features to approximately 13 V-J combinations, which were fed into a naive Bayes classifier. The similarity between thyroid and blood repertoires was quantified using the Morisita-Horn index. Through fastp at Q25 and MiXCR, TCRdb rebuilt clones from the public reads, retaining in-frame beta chains. Duplicate CDR3 protein sequences are folded into a single record with the most common DNA and genes. For this entry, the V and J calls and clone size follow TCRdb and not the study's own pipeline. Across this sample there are more than 550,000 distinct CDR3 sequences, with 35% to 45% seen only once. Roughly 3.5% of the sample is held by the ten biggest clonotypes.

Overall study outcomes, separate from this receptor: Sample size was not statistically predetermined, and group allocation was not concealed from the investigators. In cross-validation, the 13-signature model distinguished ophthalmopathy from stable hyperthyroidism with 87.88% sensitivity and about 81% specificity, while in the test set the corresponding values were about 79% and 69%. In validation, the model predicted ophthalmopathy progression with about 70% sensitivity and roughly 72% specificity; roughly eleven predicted patients were CT-confirmed with GO in a median of around 6.5 months. Most expanded thyroid clonotypes with a frequency above 0.001 also appeared in blood, which suggests that blood repertoires may reflect the immune response in the thyroid.

In regard to this clonotype: This receptor's antigen is unknown. Its ends do not fully match the called genes, so a read error is possible.

Patients with ophthalmopathy had moderately to severely active disease, with a Clinical Activity Score of 3 or more, a NOSPECS grade of 4 or more, and a disease duration of less than 3 months. Patients were excluded if they had other autoimmune diseases, uncontrolled infections, pregnancy or lactation. Clinical symptoms, serum thyroxine, TRAb, thyroid ultrasound and orbital computed tomography were used for diagnosis. Ficoll-Paque density gradient centrifugation was used to isolate PBMCs from about 9 ml of fresh peripheral blood. Total RNA was extracted with Trizol reagent and quality-checked on an Agilent 2100 Bioanalyzer. The CDR3 sequence holds 15 residues, the cysteine and phenylalanine included. Left in the record is the CDR3 DNA by itself, 45 bases read in frame from the first base. In the germline V gene, CDR1 corresponds to SGHRS and CDR2 to YFSETQ.

The TCR originated in an adult man with Graves' ophthalmopathy. The sequence is built from TRBV5-1 and TRBJ1-6, and perhaps TRBD1 as D gene, on 6 matching bases. Sequencing was carried out using peripheral blood. The CDR3 sequence is CASMSQTGSDSPLHF. The DNA is as follows: TGCGCTAGCATGAGTCAGACAGGCTCCGATTCACCCCTCCACTTT.